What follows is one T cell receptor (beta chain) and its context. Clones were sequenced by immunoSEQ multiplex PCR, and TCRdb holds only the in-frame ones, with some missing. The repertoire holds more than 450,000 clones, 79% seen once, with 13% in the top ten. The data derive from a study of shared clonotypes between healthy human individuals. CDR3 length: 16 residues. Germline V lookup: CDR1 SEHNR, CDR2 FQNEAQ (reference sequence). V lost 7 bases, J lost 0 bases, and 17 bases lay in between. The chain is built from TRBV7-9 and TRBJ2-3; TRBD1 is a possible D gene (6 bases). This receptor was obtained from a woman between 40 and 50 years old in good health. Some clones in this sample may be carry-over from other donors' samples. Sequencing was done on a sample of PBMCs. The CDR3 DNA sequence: TGTGCCAGCACCAGCTCGACAGGCACTAGCACAGATACGCAGTATTTT. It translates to CASTSSTGTSTDTQYF.